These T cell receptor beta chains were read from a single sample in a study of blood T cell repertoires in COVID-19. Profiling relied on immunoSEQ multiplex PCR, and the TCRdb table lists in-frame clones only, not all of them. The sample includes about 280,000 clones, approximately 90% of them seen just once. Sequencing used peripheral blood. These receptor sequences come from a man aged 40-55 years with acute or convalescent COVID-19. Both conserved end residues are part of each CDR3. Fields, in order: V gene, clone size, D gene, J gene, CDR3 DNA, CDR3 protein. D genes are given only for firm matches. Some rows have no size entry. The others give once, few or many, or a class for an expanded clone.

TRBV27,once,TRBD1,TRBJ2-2,TGTGCCAGCAGTTTAGGGACAGCGAACACCGGGGAGCTGTTTTTT,CASSLGTANTGELFF
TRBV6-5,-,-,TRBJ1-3,TGTGCCAGCGGCCAGATAAACACCATATATTTT,CASGQINTIYF
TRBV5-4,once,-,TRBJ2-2,TGTGCCAGCAGCTCCTTGGCCGCCGGGGAGCTGTTTTTT,CASSSLAAGELFF
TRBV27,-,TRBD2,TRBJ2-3,TGTGCCAGCAGTCCCGGGGGACTAGCGGGGACAGATACGCAGTATTTT,CASSPGGLAGTDTQYF
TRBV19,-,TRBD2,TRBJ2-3,TGTGCCAGTACTCCGGGACTAGCGGGGGGGCGAGATACGCAGTATTTT,CASTPGLAGGRDTQYF
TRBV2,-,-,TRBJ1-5,TGTGCCTCAACAGGGAGGGGGAATCAGCCCCAGCATTTT,CASTGRGNQPQHF
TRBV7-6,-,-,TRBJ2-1,TGTGCCAGCAGCCCCCACCCCAGGGGCTCCTACAATGAGCAGTTCTTC,CASSPHPRGSYNEQFF
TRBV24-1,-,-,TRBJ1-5,TGTGCCACCAGTGAGGGGGCCAGCTATCAGCCCCAGCATTTT,CATSEGASYQPQHF
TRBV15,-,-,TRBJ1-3,TGTGCGACGGGGAGGGGCTCTGGAAACACCATATATTTT,CATGRGSGNTIYF
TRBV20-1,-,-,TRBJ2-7,TGCAGTGCTACCACATACTACGAGCAGTACTTC,CSATTYYEQYF
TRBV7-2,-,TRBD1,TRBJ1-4,TGTGCCAGCAGCATGACAGGGTGGGGGAATGAAAAACTGTTTTTT,CASSMTGWGNEKLFF
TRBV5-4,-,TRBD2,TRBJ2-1,TGTGCCAGCAGCTTGGGAGCGGGGGTTTACAATGAGCAGTTCTTC,CASSLGAGVYNEQFF
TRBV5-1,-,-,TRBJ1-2,TGCGCCAGCAGCTTGCTGGACAGTATTAACTATGGCTACACCTTC,CASSLLDSINYGYTF
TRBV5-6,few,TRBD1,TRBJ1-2,TGTGCCAGCAGCCCTATCTACAGGGGGAACTATGGCTACACCTTC,CASSPIYRGNYGYTF
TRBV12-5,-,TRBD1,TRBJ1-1,TGTGCTAGTGGGACAGGGGTGAGGACTGAAGCTTTCTTT,CASGTGVRTEAFF
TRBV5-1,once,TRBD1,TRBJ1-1,TGCGCCAGCAGCTTTATACAGGGGGCTGAAGCTTTCTTT,CASSFIQGAEAFF
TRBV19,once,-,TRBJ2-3,TGTGCCAGTAGTAGGGCCACAGGCCTAACAGATACGCAGTATTTT,CASSRATGLTDTQYF
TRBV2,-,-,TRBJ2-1,TGTGCCAGCAGGCGGGACAGCTACAATGAGCAGTTCTTC,CASRRDSYNEQFF
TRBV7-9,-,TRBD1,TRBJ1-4,TGTGCCACCGAGACAGGGATGAGTAATGAAAAACTGTTTTTT,CATETGMSNEKLFF
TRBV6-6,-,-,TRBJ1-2,TGTGCCAGTAGACAGGACTCTAACTATGGCTACACCTTC,CASRQDSNYGYTF
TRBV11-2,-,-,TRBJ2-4,TGTGCCAGCAGCCCCTACATGGGAGGCAACATTCAGTACTTC,CASSPYMGGNIQYF
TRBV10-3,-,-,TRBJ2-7,TGTGCCATCAGTGAGTCGGGCGGGAAGCAGTACTTC,CAISESGGKQYF
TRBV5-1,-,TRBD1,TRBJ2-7,TGCGCCAGTTCTCCGGGACAGGGGGCCTACGAGCAGTACTTC,CASSPGQGAYEQYF
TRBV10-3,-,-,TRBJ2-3,TGTGCCGCCGGACAGAACACAGATACGCAGTATTTT,CAAGQNTDTQYF
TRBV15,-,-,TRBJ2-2,TGTGCCACCAGCAGAGAGGGGCAGGGGACCGGGGAGCTGTTTTTT,CATSREGQGTGELFF